The sequence of this TCR beta chain was determined in a study of blood T cell repertoires in COVID-19. TCRdb keeps only in-frame clones here, not all; method: immunoSEQ multiplex PCR. The sample shows approximately 210,000 clones, roughly 87% of them seen only once. This CDR3 spans 14 amino acids. Trimming removed 4 bases from V and 10 bases from J, with 14 bases in between. Germline assignment: CDR1 MDHEN and CDR2 SYDVKM. The sample was peripheral blood. This TCR was sampled from a middle-aged man with active or convalescent COVID-19. This rearrangement joins TRBV28 to TRBJ1-6, with a tentative D call TRBD1 (6 bases). The CDR3 loop is CASSSGVVGSPLHF. The CDR3 DNA is TGTGCCAGCAGTTCAGGGGTCGTCGGGTCACCCCTCCACTTT.